These 18 T cell receptor beta chains came from one sample sequenced in a study of blood T cells in healthy people across ages. A sample-barcoded 5' primer and a J-beta primer mix were used in a second PCR of about 6 to 11 cycles. TCRdb called the 5' RACE reads again in MiXCR, with one record for every CDR3 protein. Counted here are around 900,000 distinct CDR3 sequences, just over 50% occurring once; the ten biggest clones make up about a fifth. Specimen: blood. The receptors come from a woman in her sixties in good health.

The rearrangement links TRBV5-1 to TRBJ2-5; D might be TRBD2 (6 bases). Germline V gives CDR1 SGHRS, CDR2 YFSETQ. The ends were cut back, 3 bases at V and 2 bases at J, with 14 bases in the middle. This CDR3 comprises 15 residues. CDR3: CASSSLRERQETQYF. CDR3 nucleotide sequence: TGCGCCAGCAGCTCTCTCCGGGAGAGGCAAGAGACCCAGTACTTC.

The rearrangement joins TRBV29-1 to TRBJ2-3; 7 nucleotides match TRBD2. The junction had 10 bases not matched to a gene; V was cut back by 0 bases and J by 4 bases. This CDR3 is built from 16 residues. Germline CDR1 and CDR2: SQVTM and ANQGSEA. DNA for the CDR3: TGCAGCGTTGAAGATCGGGAACGAGCGGGGCCAGATACGCAGTATTTT. It translates to CSVEDRERAGPDTQYF.

V and J are TRBV2 and TRBJ2-1; tentatively, D is TRBD2 (5 bases). The germline V gene encodes CDR1 SNHLY and CDR2 FYNNEI. Trimming removed 4 bases from V and 9 bases from J, with 28 bases in between. The CDR3 consists of 18 residues. The CDR3 loop reads CASSVAPLSVLPRSEQFF. CDR3 DNA: TGTGCCAGCAGTGTTGCCCCTCTTAGCGTCCTCCCTCGATCTGAGCAGTTCTTC.

The J gene is TRBJ2-3, the V gene TRBV12-3 or TRBV12-4; 14 bases line up with TRBD2. V lost 6 bases, J lost 6 bases, and 14 bases stayed unmatched. CDR3 length: 18 amino acids. The DNA for the CDR3 is TGTGCCAGCAGCCCCAGACTAGCGGGAGGGATGGAGGGGGATACGCAGTATTTT. Its translation: CASSPRLAGGMEGDTQYF.

There are a few counts of this clonotype. J is TRBJ2-1 and V is TRBV12-3 or TRBV12-4, with D maybe TRBD1 (7 bases). The J call may be mistaken, given a closer DNA end match to TRBJ2-7. The CDR3 extends over 17 amino acids. In nucleotides, the CDR3 is TGTGCCAGCAGTCGACCAGGGGGGTCGAGCTCCTACAATGAGCAGTACTTC. As protein: CASSRPGGSSSYNEQYF.

The chain has TRBV5-8 and TRBJ1-4, with 7 nucleotides matching TRBD1. CDR3 length: 14 amino acids. Unmatched junction bases numbered 5, after V lost 4 bases and J lost 5 bases. Germline V gene lookup returns CDR1 SGHTS and CDR2 YDEGEE. The CDR3 region is CASSLGQSNEKLFF. CDR3 sequence (DNA): TGTGCCAGCAGCCTGGGACAGTCCAATGAAAAACTGTTTTTT.

This clonotype was seen just once. The chain links TRBV7-2 to TRBJ1-2; unclear D gene. V was cut by 6 bases and J by 0 bases, with 14 bases left in between. This CDR3 contains 15 residues. Germline V lookup: CDR1 SGHTA, CDR2 FQGNSA. The CDR3 sequence is CASSRRGSANYGYTF. As DNA, the CDR3 is TGTGCCAGCAGTCGACGCGGCTCAGCTAACTATGGCTACACCTTC.

The V call is TRBV5-1, the J call TRBJ1-1; 7 nucleotides match TRBD1. The CDR3 totals 16 residues. The V gene's germline CDR1 is SGHRS and CDR2 YFSETQ. V lost 3 bases and J lost 0; bases outside the gene matches: 8. In DNA form, the CDR3 reads TGCGCCAGCAGCTGGACTGACAGGGCCGTGAACACTGAAGCTTTCTTT. Protein sequence: CASSWTDRAVNTEAFF.

The chain combines TRBV7-2 with TRBJ2-5; TRBD2 aligns across 11 bases. Germline CDR1 and CDR2: SGHTA and FQGNSA. The CDR3 contains 17 residues. J lost 5 bases, V lost 5 bases, and 13 bases had no gene match. DNA of the CDR3: TGTGCCAGCAGCCCCGGGTCCCTAGCGGGAGGAGCGGAGACCCAGTACTTC. Residues: CASSPGSLAGGAETQYF.

This clonotype was seen only a few times. V and J are TRBV7-3 and TRBJ1-1; 7 bases are a match to TRBD1. Germline-derived CDR1 and CDR2 are SGHTA and FQGTGA. The trim removed 1 base at V and 0 bases at J, leaving 11 bases unmatched. The length of the CDR3 is 18 residues. CDR3 loop: CASSLIRGTEKMNTEAFF. The CDR3 DNA sequence: TGTGCCAGCAGCTTAATACGGGGGACAGAAAAAATGAACACTGAAGCTTTCTTT.

This clonotype occurred a few times. The chain has TRBV29-1 and TRBJ2-5; tentatively, D is TRBD2 (7 bases). Trimming took off 4 bases at V and 5 bases at J, with 14 bases between the two ends. Per the germline V gene, CDR1 is SQVTM and CDR2 is ANQGSEA. This CDR3 is 13 amino acids long. The DNA of the CDR3 is TGCAGCGTTGGCGGGGGTCAGGGGGAGACCCAGTACTTC. It translates to CSVGGGQGETQYF.

V is TRBV5-1 and J is TRBJ2-1; D call uncertain. The CDR3 contains 14 residues. CDR1 SGHRS and CDR2 YFSETQ come from the germline V gene. The germline V and J ends were trimmed by 0 bases and 6 bases, with 10 bases remaining between them. CDR3 DNA sequence: TGCGCCAGCAGCTTGGGCTCTAGACGCAATGAGCAGTTCTTC. This encodes CASSLGSRRNEQFF.

As for this clonotype: This sequence may be a read error, since a much larger clone differs from it by one base. This rearrangement joins TRBV29-1 to TRBJ2-3; a possible D gene is TRBD1 (5 bases). Trimming cost V 2 bases and J 8 bases, with 11 bases left between them. This CDR3 is 12 amino acids long. Germline lookup yields CDR1 SQVTM and CDR2 ANQGSEA. The CDR3 DNA sequence: TGCAGCGTTGAAAAGGGGCCAGCTACGCAGTATTTT. This sequence encodes CSVEKGPATQYF.

This sequence joins TRBV28 and TRBJ1-2; D perhaps matches TRBD1 (5 bases). CDR1 and CDR2 from the germline V gene are MDHEN and SYDVKM. The CDR3 contains 12 residues. With 7 bases removed from V and 8 bases from J, the gap between germline ends came to 14 bases. The CDR3 protein is CASKWGVGGYTF. As DNA, the CDR3 is TGTGCCAGCAAATGGGGGGTTGGAGGCTACACCTTC.

A note on this clonotype: Just one base apart from a much larger clone, this may be a read error. This chain joins TRBV9 and TRBJ2-3; TRBD2 matches at 9 bases. This CDR3 has 14 residues. The V gene's germline CDR1 is SGDLS and CDR2 YYNGEE. As DNA, the CDR3 is TGTGCCAGCGGCGTTCGACTAGCGGCAGATACGCAGTATTTT. Translating it yields CASGVRLAADTQYF.

This chain links TRBV28 with TRBJ2-3, with 8 bases that match TRBD2. The germline gives CDR1 MDHEN, CDR2 SYDVKM. The CDR3 loop spans 15 amino acids. With 6 bases clipped from V and 2 bases from J, the junction kept 7 bases outside the gene matches. CDR3 in amino acids: CASRAPAGVTDTQYF. The DNA for the CDR3 is TGTGCCAGCAGGGCCCCAGCGGGAGTCACAGATACGCAGTATTTT.

The chain uses TRBV5-1 and TRBJ1-4; tentative D call: TRBD1 (5 bases). Trimming took off 3 bases at V and 7 bases at J, with 16 bases between the two ends. This CDR3 has 15 amino acids. Germline CDR1 reads SGHRS; CDR2 reads YFSETQ. This CDR3 is CASSSRVGGGEKLFF. The CDR3 DNA follows: TGCGCCAGCAGCTCACGCGTGGGGGGTGGTGAAAAACTGTTTTTT.

This clonotype turned up a few times. The chain couples TRBV20-1 to TRBJ2-7, with 12 bases fitting TRBD2. This CDR3 is built from 11 residues. The germline CDR1 and CDR2 sequences are DFQATT and SNEGSKA (reference sequence). CDR3 protein: CKLAGGGEQYF. CDR3 DNA sequence: TGCAAACTAGCGGGAGGTGGAGAGCAGTACTTC.